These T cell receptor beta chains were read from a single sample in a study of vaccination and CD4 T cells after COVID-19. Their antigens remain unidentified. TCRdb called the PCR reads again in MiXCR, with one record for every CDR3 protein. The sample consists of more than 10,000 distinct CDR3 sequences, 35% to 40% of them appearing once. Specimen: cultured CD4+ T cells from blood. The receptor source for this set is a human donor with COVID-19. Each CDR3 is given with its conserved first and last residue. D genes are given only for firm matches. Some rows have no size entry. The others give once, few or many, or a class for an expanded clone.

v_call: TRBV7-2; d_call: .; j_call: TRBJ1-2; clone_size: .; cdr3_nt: TGTGCCAGCAGCTTAGTAGCGGATACCTATGGCTACACCTTC; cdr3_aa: CASSLVADTYGYTF
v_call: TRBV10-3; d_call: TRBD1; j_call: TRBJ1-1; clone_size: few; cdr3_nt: TGTGCCAGCAGGGGGCCTATGAACACTGAAGCTTTCTTT; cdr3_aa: CASRGPMNTEAFF
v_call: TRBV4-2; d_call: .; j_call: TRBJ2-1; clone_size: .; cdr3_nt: TGTGCCAGCAGCCCCCTTGGGGAGGGGGGGGGGCGTAATGAGCGGTTCTTC; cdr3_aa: CASSPLGEGGGRNERFF
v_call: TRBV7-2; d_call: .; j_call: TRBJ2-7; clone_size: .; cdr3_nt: TGTGCCAGCAGCTTAAGCGTATCCTCCTACGAGCAGTACTTC; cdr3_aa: CASSLSVSSYEQYF
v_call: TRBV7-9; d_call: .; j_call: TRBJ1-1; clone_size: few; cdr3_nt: TGTGCCAGCAGCTTAGGCTCCGGTGACACTGAAGCTTTCTTT; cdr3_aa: CASSLGSGDTEAFF
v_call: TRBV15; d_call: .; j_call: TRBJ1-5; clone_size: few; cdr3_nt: TGTGCCACCAGCAGAGCCAATCAGCCCCAGCATTTT; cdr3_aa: CATSRANQPQHF
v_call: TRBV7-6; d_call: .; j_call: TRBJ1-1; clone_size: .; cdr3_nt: TGTGCCAGCAGACAAAGAGCGGGCCTAGAAGCTTTCTTT; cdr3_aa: CASRQRAGLEAFF
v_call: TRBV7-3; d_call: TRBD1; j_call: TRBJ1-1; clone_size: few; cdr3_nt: TGTGCCAGCAGCTCGACCCCGGGACAGGGGGCTTTCTTT; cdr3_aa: CASSSTPGQGAFF
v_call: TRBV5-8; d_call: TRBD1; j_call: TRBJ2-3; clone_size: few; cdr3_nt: TGTGCCAGCACCGTGCGAGGGGGCAAGACAGATACGCAGTATTTT; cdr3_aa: CASTVRGGKTDTQYF
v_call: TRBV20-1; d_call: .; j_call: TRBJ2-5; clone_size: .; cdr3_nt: TGCAGTGCTGTAAAAGAGACCCAGTACTTC; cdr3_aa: CSAVKETQYF
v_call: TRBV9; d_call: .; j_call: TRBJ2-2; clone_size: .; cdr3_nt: TGTGCCAGCAGCGTAATGTTTGAGGCCACCGGGGAGCTGTTTTTT; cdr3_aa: CASSVMFEATGELFF
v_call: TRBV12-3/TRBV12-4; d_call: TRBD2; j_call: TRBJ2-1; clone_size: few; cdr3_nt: TGTGCCAGCACCCCCCGACTAGCGGGGCATGGTGAGCAGTTCTTC; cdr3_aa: CASTPRLAGHGEQFF
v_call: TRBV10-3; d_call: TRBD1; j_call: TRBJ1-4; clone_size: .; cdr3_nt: TGTGCCATCAGTGAGGCCCCCCCGACAGGGCTTAATGAAAAACTGTTTTTT; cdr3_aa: CAISEAPPTGLNEKLFF
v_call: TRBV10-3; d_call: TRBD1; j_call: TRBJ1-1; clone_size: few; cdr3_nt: TGTGCCACCACCCAGGGACAGGGGATCACTGAAGCTTTCTTT; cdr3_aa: CATTQGQGITEAFF
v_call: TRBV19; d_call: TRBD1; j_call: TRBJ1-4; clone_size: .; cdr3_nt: TGTGCCAGTAGAATTCGAAGGGGACAGGGGGCTGCTGGCTTGGAAAAACTGTTTTTT; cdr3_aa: CASRIRRGQGAAGLEKLFF
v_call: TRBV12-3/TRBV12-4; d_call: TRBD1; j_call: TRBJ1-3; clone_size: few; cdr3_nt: TGTGCCAGCAGTTTCGGGACAGGGCCTGGAAACACCATATATTTT; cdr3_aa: CASSFGTGPGNTIYF
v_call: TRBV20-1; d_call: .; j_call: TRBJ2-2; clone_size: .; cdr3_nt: TGCAGTGCTAGAGTTTATCGGGGTAGCACCGGGGAGCTGTTTTTT; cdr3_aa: CSARVYRGSTGELFF
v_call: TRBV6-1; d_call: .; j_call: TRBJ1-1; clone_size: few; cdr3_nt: TGTGCCAGCAGTGAAAGAGACACTGAAGCTTTCTTT; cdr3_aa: CASSERDTEAFF
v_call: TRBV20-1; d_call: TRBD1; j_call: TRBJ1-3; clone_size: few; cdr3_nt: TGCAGTGCTTTCGGGACAGGCATTGGAAACACCATATATTTT; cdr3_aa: CSAFGTGIGNTIYF
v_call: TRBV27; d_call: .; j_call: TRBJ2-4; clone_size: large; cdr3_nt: TGTGCCAGCACATCCACTAGGGGTTCTATAAACATTCAGTACTTC; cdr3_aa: CASTSTRGSINIQYF
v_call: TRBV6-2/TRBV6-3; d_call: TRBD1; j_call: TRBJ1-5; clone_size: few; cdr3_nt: TGTGCCAGCGGAAACAGGGGTAATCAGCCCCAGCATTTT; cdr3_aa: CASGNRGNQPQHF
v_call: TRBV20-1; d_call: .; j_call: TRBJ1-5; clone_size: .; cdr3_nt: TGCAGTGCTGGGGTAGCAGTGGATCGCAATCAGCCCCAGCATTTT; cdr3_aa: CSAGVAVDRNQPQHF
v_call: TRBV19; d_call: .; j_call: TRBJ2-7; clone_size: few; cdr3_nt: TGTGCCAGTAGTGAAACAGGGGGGGCCTACGAGCAGTACTTC; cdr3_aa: CASSETGGAYEQYF
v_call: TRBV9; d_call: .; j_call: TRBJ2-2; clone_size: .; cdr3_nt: TGTGCCAGCACACCACGAGACACCGGGGAGCTGTTTTTT; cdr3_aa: CASTPRDTGELFF
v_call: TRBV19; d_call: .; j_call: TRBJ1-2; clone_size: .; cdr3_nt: TGTGCCAGTAGTATAGAGACAGGCCCCTTGACCCACCGCTACACCTTC; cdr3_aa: CASSIETGPLTHRYTF
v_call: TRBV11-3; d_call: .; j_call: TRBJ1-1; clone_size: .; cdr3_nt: TGTGCCAGCAGCTCCAGCCCGGCGAACACTGAAGCTTTCTTT; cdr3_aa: CASSSSPANTEAFF
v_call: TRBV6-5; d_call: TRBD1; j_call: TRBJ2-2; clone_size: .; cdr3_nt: TGTGCCAGCAGTTACGGGACAGGGGGCATGGCGAACACCGGGGAGCTGTTTTTT; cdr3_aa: CASSYGTGGMANTGELFF
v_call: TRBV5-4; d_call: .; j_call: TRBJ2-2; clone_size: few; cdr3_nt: TGTGCCAGCACCCCTCGGGGGTCCGGGGAGCTGTTTTTT; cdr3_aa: CASTPRGSGELFF
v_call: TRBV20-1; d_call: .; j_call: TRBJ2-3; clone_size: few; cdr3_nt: TGCAGTGCTATTTATAGCGGTCGCACAGATACGCAGTATTTT; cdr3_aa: CSAIYSGRTDTQYF